This T cell receptor beta chain originates from a study of T cell responses to AZD1222 COVID-19 vaccine. The method was immunoSEQ multiplex PCR; TCRdb's version includes in-frame clones alone and lacks a portion of them. The sample has about 140,000 clones, 80% to 95% seen once; the top ten hold more than 0.85%. Germline V lookup: CDR1 SGHKS, CDR2 YYEKEE (reference sequence). V was cut by 5 bases and J by 0 bases, with 17 bases left in between. CDR3 length: 17 amino acids. In the case of this clone: Its antigen is currently unknown.

Study-wide results and limits: The peak T cell response came first, and repertoires were sampled only after it. There were mostly white British donors and more females than males, and clonal diversity was possibly underestimated.

The chain recombines TRBV5-5 with TRBJ1-4; D is possibly TRBD1 (6 bases). This clonotype was obtained from an adult in good health. Sample: peripheral blood, taken on day 0 of MenACWY control vaccination. The CDR3 loop is CASRQARGDATNEKLFF. The CDR3 coding sequence is TGTGCCAGCAGGCAGGCCAGGGGAGACGCAACTAATGAAAAACTGTTTTTT.